These T cell receptor beta chains were read from a single sample in a study of early stage breast cancer tumors. Measured with immunoSEQ multiplex PCR; TCRdb has only the in-frame clones, and not every one. The table records about 15,000 clones, approximately 84% of them present only once. The sequenced sample was normal breast tissue next to the tumor. The receptors originated from a person under 45 with breast cancer. CDR3s include the opening cysteine and the closing phenylalanine or tryptophan. A D gene is named only where the DNA matches it firmly. Some rows have no size entry. The others give once, few or many, or a class for an expanded clone.

CDR3 protein: CASSPGTSGDNEQFF
CDR3 DNA: TGTGCCAGCAGCCCCGGGACTAGCGGAGACAATGAGCAGTTCTTC
D gene: TRBD2
V gene: TRBV11-2
clone size: NA
J gene: TRBJ2-1

CDR3 protein: CASSPSDLGQVYGYTF
CDR3 DNA: TGTGCCAGCTCACCAAGCGATCTGGGACAGGTCTATGGCTACACCTTC
D gene: TRBD1
V gene: TRBV18
clone size: NA
J gene: TRBJ1-2

CDR3 protein: CASSLKDSYEQYF
CDR3 DNA: TGTGCCAGCAGTTTAAAGGATAGCTACGAGCAGTACTTC
D gene: NA
V gene: TRBV27
clone size: NA
J gene: TRBJ2-7

CDR3 protein: CASSLDRDETQYF
CDR3 DNA: TGTGCCAGCAGCCTGGACAGAGATGAGACCCAGTACTTC
D gene: NA
V gene: TRBV7-7
clone size: NA
J gene: TRBJ2-5

CDR3 protein: CASSVTIRGNTEAFF
CDR3 DNA: TGTGCCAGCAGCGTCACTATTCGGGGAAACACTGAAGCTTTCTTT
D gene: NA
V gene: TRBV6-6
clone size: NA
J gene: TRBJ1-1

CDR3 protein: CASSLGGLGGEQYF
CDR3 DNA: TGTGCCAGCAGTTTGGGGGGACTCGGAGGCGAGCAGTACTTC
D gene: NA
V gene: TRBV27
clone size: NA
J gene: TRBJ2-7

CDR3 protein: CAWTDGEGGAGQPQHF
CDR3 DNA: TGTGCCTGGACCGACGGGGAAGGGGGCGCCGGTCAGCCCCAGCATTTT
D gene: TRBD1
V gene: TRBV30
clone size: NA
J gene: TRBJ1-5

CDR3 protein: CASSLGLGGAYNEQFF
CDR3 DNA: TGTGCCAGCAGCTTAGGTCTTGGCGGGGCCTACAATGAGCAGTTCTTC
D gene: NA
V gene: TRBV11-1
clone size: NA
J gene: TRBJ2-1

CDR3 protein: CATSKDPYNEQFF
CDR3 DNA: TGTGCCACCAGCAAAGACCCTTACAATGAGCAGTTCTTC
D gene: NA
V gene: TRBV15
clone size: once
J gene: TRBJ2-1

CDR3 protein: CASSLDREGTGELFF
CDR3 DNA: TGTGCCAGCAGCCTCGACAGGGAAGGTACCGGGGAGCTGTTTTTT
D gene: TRBD1
V gene: TRBV6-6
clone size: once
J gene: TRBJ2-2

CDR3 protein: CASSPGLAGVLTDTQYF
CDR3 DNA: TGTGCCAGCAGCCCCGGACTAGCGGGAGTCCTCACAGATACGCAGTATTTT
D gene: TRBD2
V gene: TRBV7-3
clone size: NA
J gene: TRBJ2-3

CDR3 protein: CASTQRQGGSPLHF
CDR3 DNA: TGTGCCAGCACCCAGCGGCAGGGGGGTTCACCCCTCCACTTT
D gene: TRBD1
V gene: TRBV28
clone size: NA
J gene: TRBJ1-6

CDR3 protein: CAWSGTANTEAFF
CDR3 DNA: TGTGCCTGGAGTGGGACAGCCAACACTGAAGCTTTCTTT
D gene: NA
V gene: TRBV30
clone size: once
J gene: TRBJ1-1

CDR3 protein: CASGAWTGALNTEAFF
CDR3 DNA: TGTGCCAGCGGAGCGTGGACAGGGGCCTTGAACACTGAAGCTTTCTTT
D gene: TRBD1
V gene: TRBV18
clone size: NA
J gene: TRBJ1-1

CDR3 protein: CASSDSDRVSNQPQHF
CDR3 DNA: TGTGCCAGCAGTGACTCGGACAGGGTAAGCAATCAGCCCCAGCATTTT
D gene: TRBD1
V gene: TRBV6-4
clone size: NA
J gene: TRBJ1-5

CDR3 protein: CASSYAATRGNEQFF
CDR3 DNA: TGTGCCAGCAGTTACGCGGCGACCCGGGGCAATGAGCAGTTCTTC
D gene: NA
V gene: TRBV6-6
clone size: NA
J gene: TRBJ2-1

CDR3 protein: CASSFLGSDEAFF
CDR3 DNA: TGTGCCAGCAGTTTTCTAGGGTCAGATGAAGCTTTCTTT
D gene: NA
V gene: TRBV27
clone size: NA
J gene: TRBJ1-1

CDR3 protein: CASSSSRGNTGELFF
CDR3 DNA: TGCGCCAGCAGCTCGTCCCGAGGGAACACCGGGGAGCTGTTTTTT
D gene: NA
V gene: TRBV5-1
clone size: NA
J gene: TRBJ2-2

CDR3 protein: CASSMNTEAFF
CDR3 DNA: TGTGCCAGCAGTATGAACACTGAAGCTTTCTTT
D gene: NA
V gene: TRBV5-4
clone size: NA
J gene: TRBJ1-1

CDR3 protein: CASSEPGLAGVNEQFF
CDR3 DNA: TGTGCCAGCTCAGAACCGGGACTAGCGGGAGTCAATGAGCAGTTCTTC
D gene: TRBD2
V gene: TRBV18
clone size: NA
J gene: TRBJ2-1

CDR3 protein: CASSYGDSAFF
CDR3 DNA: TGTGCCAGCAGTTACGGGGATTCAGCTTTCTTT
D gene: NA
V gene: TRBV6-5
clone size: NA
J gene: TRBJ1-1

CDR3 protein: CASSQLTGTNTEAFF
CDR3 DNA: TGTGCCAGCAGTCAATTGACAGGGACGAACACTGAAGCTTTCTTT
D gene: TRBD1
V gene: TRBV5-4
clone size: NA
J gene: TRBJ1-1

CDR3 protein: CASSGGGAAKNIQYF
CDR3 DNA: TGTGCCAGCAGCGGAGGGGGCGCAGCCAAAAACATTCAGTACTTC
D gene: NA
V gene: TRBV11-3
clone size: NA
J gene: TRBJ2-4

CDR3 protein: CASSAASNTEAFF
CDR3 DNA: TGTGCCAGCAGCGCGGCCTCGAACACTGAAGCTTTCTTT
D gene: NA
V gene: TRBV5-4
clone size: NA
J gene: TRBJ1-1

CDR3 protein: CASTSNTEAFF
CDR3 DNA: TGTGCCAGCACTTCGAACACTGAAGCTTTCTTT
D gene: NA
V gene: TRBV6-5
clone size: NA
J gene: TRBJ1-1

CDR3 protein: CSARENNEQFF
CDR3 DNA: TGCAGTGCTAGAGAAAATAATGAGCAGTTCTTC
D gene: NA
V gene: TRBV20-1
clone size: NA
J gene: TRBJ2-1

CDR3 protein: CASSLSLAGVSGELFF
CDR3 DNA: TGTGCCAGCAGCTTAAGCCTAGCGGGAGTTAGCGGGGAGCTGTTTTTT
D gene: TRBD2
V gene: TRBV7-9
clone size: NA
J gene: TRBJ2-2

CDR3 protein: CASSRPGPNLRDTQYF
CDR3 DNA: TGTGCCAGTAGCCGACCGGGACCCAATTTGCGGGATACGCAGTATTTT
D gene: NA
V gene: TRBV19
clone size: NA
J gene: TRBJ2-3

CDR3 protein: CASSLLSGGEAFF
CDR3 DNA: TGTGCCAGCAGTTTGTTGTCAGGGGGTGAAGCTTTCTTT
D gene: TRBD1
V gene: TRBV27
clone size: few
J gene: TRBJ1-1

CDR3 protein: CASSYGSAGGGSGANVLTF
CDR3 DNA: TGTGCCAGCAGCTATGGGTCCGCAGGGGGCGGTTCTGGGGCCAACGTCCTGACTTTC
D gene: TRBD1
V gene: TRBV28
clone size: NA
J gene: TRBJ2-6

CDR3 protein: CASSVGGAGNQPQHF
CDR3 DNA: TGTGCCAGCAGCGTAGGTGGGGCGGGCAATCAGCCCCAGCATTTT
D gene: NA
V gene: TRBV9
clone size: few
J gene: TRBJ1-5

CDR3 protein: CASCNRGPLSEAFF
CDR3 DNA: TGTGCCAGTTGTAACAGGGGACCCTTGTCTGAAGCTTTCTTT
D gene: TRBD1
V gene: TRBV19
clone size: NA
J gene: TRBJ1-1

CDR3 protein: CASREPWCF
CDR3 DNA: TGTGCCAGCAGGGAGCCCTGGTGCTTC
D gene: NA
V gene: TRBV2
clone size: NA
J gene: TRBJ2-7

CDR3 protein: CASTERGGETQYF
CDR3 DNA: TGTGCCAGCACCGAAAGGGGGGGAGAGACCCAGTACTTC
D gene: NA
V gene: TRBV18
clone size: NA
J gene: TRBJ2-5

CDR3 protein: CASSQDQGQGASGYTF
CDR3 DNA: TGCGCCAGCAGCCAAGATCAAGGGCAGGGGGCGAGTGGCTACACCTTC
D gene: TRBD1
V gene: TRBV4-3
clone size: NA
J gene: TRBJ1-2

CDR3 protein: CASSYSGLLGGYTF
CDR3 DNA: TGTGCCAGCAGTTACTCGGGTCTGCTGGGGGGCTACACCTTC
D gene: NA
V gene: TRBV6-5
clone size: NA
J gene: TRBJ1-2

CDR3 protein: CASSPRTGGSAHGYTF
CDR3 DNA: TGTGCCAGCAGCCCCCGGACAGGGGGCTCGGCGCATGGCTACACCTTC
D gene: TRBD1
V gene: TRBV7-9
clone size: NA
J gene: TRBJ1-2

CDR3 protein: CASSLGPNTGELFF
CDR3 DNA: TGTGCCAGCAGCTTAGGACCGAACACCGGGGAGCTGTTTTTT
D gene: NA
V gene: TRBV13
clone size: once
J gene: TRBJ2-2

CDR3 protein: CAWVGPRDGSYEQYF
CDR3 DNA: TGTGCCTGGGTTGGACCCCGGGACGGATCGTACGAGCAGTACTTC
D gene: NA
V gene: TRBV30
clone size: NA
J gene: TRBJ2-7

CDR3 protein: CASSLVQIRGKETQYF
CDR3 DNA: TGTGCCAGCAGCTTAGTCCAGATACGGGGCAAAGAGACCCAGTACTTC
D gene: NA
V gene: TRBV11-2
clone size: NA
J gene: TRBJ2-5

CDR3 protein: CASTDRPATVGSYEQYF
CDR3 DNA: TGTGCCAGCACCGATCGACCTGCTACCGTAGGCTCCTACGAGCAGTACTTC
D gene: NA
V gene: TRBV5-5
clone size: few
J gene: TRBJ2-7

CDR3 protein: CASILAEGAGAFF
CDR3 DNA: TGTGCCAGCATCCTGGCCGAGGGGGCCGGGGCTTTCTTT
D gene: TRBD1
V gene: TRBV2
clone size: NA
J gene: TRBJ1-1

CDR3 protein: CASSPGRTGTSYEQYF
CDR3 DNA: TGTGCCAGCTCACCGGGTCGGACAGGGACCTCCTACGAGCAGTACTTC
D gene: TRBD1
V gene: TRBV18
clone size: NA
J gene: TRBJ2-7